This T cell receptor beta chain was profiled in a study of CD8+CD57+ T cells in acquired aplastic anemia. The junction had 9 bases not matched to a gene; V was cut back by 5 bases and J by 5 bases. In germline, CDR1 is LNHDA, CDR2 SQIVND (reference sequence). The CDR3 spans 15 residues. Researchers used genomic DNA as the template to profile TCR beta VDJ and CDR3. MiXCR, applied by TCRdb to the reads, yields one record per CDR3 protein. The data show 62,000 or so distinct CDR3 sequences, 45% to 55% seen once. The rearrangement uses TRBV19 and TRBJ2-3, with 8 bases that match TRBD1. This clonotype was obtained from a human donor in good health, serving as a control. Sample: sorted CD4+, CD8+, or CD8+CD57+ T cells (not recorded which) from PBMCs. The CDR3, as DNA: TGTGCCAGTAGTTCCGGACAGGGTCTCGTAGATACGCAGTATTTT. This sequence encodes CASSSGQGLVDTQYF.